The 9 T cell receptor beta chains below were found in one sample sequenced in a study of identical twins. One entry per CDR3 protein, called by TCRdb with MiXCR from the 5' RACE reads. The sample includes 300,000 to 400,000 distinct CDR3 sequences, about 12% seen only once; the top ten take 7.2%. The same sample was also used in a study of yellow fever vaccine responses in identical twins.

Input material: CD8+ T cells sorted from blood. Receptors were obtained from a woman aged 18-29 years in good health.

This clonotype was counted at least ten times. This sequence joins TRBV27 and TRBJ1-1, with 9 bases matching TRBD1. Germline trimming cut 8 bases from V and 5 bases from J; bases unmatched to any gene: 6. The CDR3 covers 13 residues. The germline CDR1 and CDR2 sequences are MNHEY and SMNVEV (reference sequence). CDR3 DNA: TGTGCCAGCCGGACAGGGGATCGGACTGAAGCTTTCTTT. Amino acid sequence: CASRTGDRTEAFF.

This clonotype has just a few counts. This chain links TRBV20-1 with TRBJ2-3; possibly TRBD2 for D (6 bases). CDR1 is DFQATT, CDR2 SNEGSKA, per germline (reference sequence). V was clipped by 6 bases and J by 1 base, with 26 bases between them. This CDR3 contains 18 residues. CDR3 bases: TGCAGTGCGAGTCCCCCCCCTCGGGACTTGTTTGGCACAGATACGCAGTATTTT. This translates into CSASPPPRDLFGTDTQYF.

The chain has TRBV3-1 and TRBJ2-1, with 10 bases matching TRBD2. Germline V gene data show CDR1 as LGHDT and CDR2 as YNNKEL (reference sequence). Losses at the gene ends were 4 bases for V and 7 bases for J; bases not matched to a gene: 7. This CDR3 contains 15 residues. CDR3 in DNA: TGTGCCAGCAGCCGAGCGGGGGGGCCCGCAAATGAGCAGTTCTTC. Translation: CASSRAGGPANEQFF.

V and J are TRBV7-9 and TRBJ1-1; D gene ambiguous. The CDR3 consists of 17 residues. The V and J ends lost 1 base and 2 bases respectively, with 17 bases between them. Germline V gives CDR1 SEHNR, CDR2 FQNEAQ (reference sequence). The CDR3 DNA sequence: TGTGCCAGCAGCTTAGGGGCGTATATAGGGAGAAACACTGAAGCTTTCTTT. Encoded protein: CASSLGAYIGRNTEAFF.

The V gene is TRBV28, the J gene TRBJ2-7; no firm D call. Germline CDR1 and CDR2: MDHEN and SYDVKM. The CDR3 extends over 13 amino acids. With 3 bases removed from V and 2 bases from J, the gap between germline ends came to 8 bases. The CDR3 reads CASSFNLAYEQYF. The CDR3 DNA is TGTGCCAGCAGTTTTAACCTAGCCTACGAGCAGTACTTC. The whole variable domain, remainder taken from reference TRBV28 and TRBJ2-7, is DVKVTQSSRYLVKRTGEKVFLECVQDMDHENMFWYRQDPGLGLRLIYFSYDVKMKEKGDIPEGYSVSREKKERFSLILESASTNQTSMYLCASSFNLAYEQYFGPGTRLTVT.

This clonotype showed up just a few times. This chain connects TRBV7-9 to TRBJ1-4; D ambiguous. CDR3 length: 16 residues. Germline CDR1 and CDR2: SEHNR and FQNEAQ (reference sequence). Trimming left V 1 base short and J 4 bases short, with 13 bases between. The CDR3 coding sequence is TGTGCCAGCAGCTTAGAGGCTTACAGCTATAATGAAAAACTGTTTTTT. Translated: CASSLEAYSYNEKLFF.

This clonotype was counted many times. The junction does not match germline at one end; this may be a read error. The chain carries TRBV4-1 and TRBJ1-2, with D perhaps matching TRBD1 (6 bases). CDR1 is MGHRA and CDR2 is YSYEKL in the germline V gene. The CDR3 has 18 residues. The CDR3 bases are TGCGCCAGCAGCGAAGAAGCCAACGCAGGGGTCGAGGACTATGGCTACACCTTC. Translated: CASSEEANAGVEDYGYTF.

This sequence joins TRBV20-1 and TRBJ2-3; weak D call: TRBD2 (6 bases). CDR1 is DFQATT and CDR2 is SNEGSKA in the germline V gene (reference sequence). The CDR3 totals 16 residues. The germline V and J ends were trimmed by 6 bases and 0 bases, with 19 bases remaining between them. The CDR3 here is CSAPKRREWSTDTQYF. The CDR3 nucleotides are TGCAGTGCCCCCAAGAGGAGGGAATGGAGCACAGATACGCAGTATTTT.

In its sample, this clonotype was seen a few times. V and J are TRBV12-3 or TRBV12-4 and TRBJ2-1; TRBD2 matches 13 bases. V lost 5 bases, J lost 7 bases, and 8 bases stayed unmatched. The CDR3 is 16 residues long. The CDR3 spells CASSARTSGSENEQFF. The CDR3 bases are TGTGCCAGCAGTGCCCGGACTAGCGGGAGTGAGAATGAGCAGTTCTTC.